This TCR beta chain stems from a study of cytotoxic CD8 clonotypes in ibrutinib-treated CLL. The germline CDR1 and CDR2 sequences are SQVTM and ANQGSEA. CDR3 length: 10 amino acids. The V end was cut by 6 bases, the J end by 8 bases, with 8 bases between. Sequencing was designed to attain a depth spanning 1 in 200,000 to 1 in 1 million T cells. Clones were read by immunoSEQ multiplex PCR, and TCRdb kept only the in-frame ones, dropping some. The sample lists about 300,000 clones, less than 85% occurring once. Study-level findings and limits: Few clonotypes were public, and these shrank or held steady under treatment. Sustained-remission patients were sampled at one set of times and progressing patients at different ones. Clonality was higher at ibrutinib response and returned toward baseline at progression.

This clone showed up just once. Its target is not known. Material: PBMCs, obtained at disease progression, from a patient treated with ibrutinib. This clonotype originated in a human donor with chronic lymphocytic leukemia. V and J are TRBV29-1 and TRBJ2-1; weak D call: TRBD1 (5 bases). CDR3 nucleotides: TGCAGCGTAGGGGCTTATGAGCAGTTCTTC. Translating it yields CSVGAYEQFF.